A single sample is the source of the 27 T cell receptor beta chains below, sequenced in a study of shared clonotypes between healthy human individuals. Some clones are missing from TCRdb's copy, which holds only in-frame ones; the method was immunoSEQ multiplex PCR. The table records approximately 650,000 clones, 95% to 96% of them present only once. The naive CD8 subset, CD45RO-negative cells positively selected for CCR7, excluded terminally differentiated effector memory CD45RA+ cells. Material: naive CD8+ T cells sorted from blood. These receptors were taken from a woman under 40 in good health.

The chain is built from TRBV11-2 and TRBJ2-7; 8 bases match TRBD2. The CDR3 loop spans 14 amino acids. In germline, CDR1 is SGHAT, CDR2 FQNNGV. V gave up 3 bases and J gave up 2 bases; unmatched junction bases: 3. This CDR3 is CASSLAAGAYEQYF. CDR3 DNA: TGTGCCAGCAGCTTGGCAGCGGGGGCCTACGAGCAGTACTTC. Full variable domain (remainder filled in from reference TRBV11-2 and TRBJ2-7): EAGVAQSPRYKIIEKRQSVAFWCNPISGHATLYWYQQILGQGPKLLIQFQNNGVVDDSQLPKDRFSAERLKGVDSTLKIQPAKLEDSAVYLCASSLAAGAYEQYFGPGTRLTVT.

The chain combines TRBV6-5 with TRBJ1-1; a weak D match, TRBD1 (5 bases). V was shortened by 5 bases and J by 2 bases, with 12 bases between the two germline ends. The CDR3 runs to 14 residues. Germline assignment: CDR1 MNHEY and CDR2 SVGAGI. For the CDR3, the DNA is TGTGCCAGCAGTCAACCGGGACCTAACACTGAAGCTTTCTTT. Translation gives CASSQPGPNTEAFF.

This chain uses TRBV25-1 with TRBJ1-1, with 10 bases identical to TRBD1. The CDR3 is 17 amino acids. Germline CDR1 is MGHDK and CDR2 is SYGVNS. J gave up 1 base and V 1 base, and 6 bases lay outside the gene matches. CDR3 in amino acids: CASSELGQGHWNTEAFF. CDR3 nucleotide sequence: TGTGCCAGCAGTGAATTGGGACAGGGGCATTGGAACACTGAAGCTTTCTTT.

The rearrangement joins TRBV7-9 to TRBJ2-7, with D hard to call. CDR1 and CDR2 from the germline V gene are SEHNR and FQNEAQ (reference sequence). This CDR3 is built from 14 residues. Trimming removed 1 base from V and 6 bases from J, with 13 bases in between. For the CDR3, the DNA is TGTGCCAGCAGCTTAGGTTACCGCATCTCCGAGCAGTACTTC. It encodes CASSLGYRISEQYF.

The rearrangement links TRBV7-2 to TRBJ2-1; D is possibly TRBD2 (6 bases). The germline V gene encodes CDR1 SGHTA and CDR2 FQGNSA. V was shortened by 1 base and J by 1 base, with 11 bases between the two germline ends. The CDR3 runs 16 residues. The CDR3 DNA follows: TGTGCCAGCAGCTTAGATAGCGGACTATCCTACAATGAGCAGTTCTTC. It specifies CASSLDSGLSYNEQFF.

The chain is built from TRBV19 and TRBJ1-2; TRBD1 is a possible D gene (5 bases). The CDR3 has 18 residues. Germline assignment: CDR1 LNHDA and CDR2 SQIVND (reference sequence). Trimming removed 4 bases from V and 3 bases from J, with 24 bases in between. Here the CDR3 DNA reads TGTGCCAGTAGTACGGGGAGGCAACACAGGCTAAAGGACTATGGCTACACCTTC. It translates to CASSTGRQHRLKDYGYTF. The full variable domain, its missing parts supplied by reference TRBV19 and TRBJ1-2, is DGGITQSPKYLFRKEGQNVTLSCEQNLNHDAMYWYRQDPGQGLRLIYYSQIVNDFQKGDIAEGYSVSREKKESFPLTVTSAQKNPTAFYLCASSTGRQHRLKDYGYTFGSGTRLTVV.

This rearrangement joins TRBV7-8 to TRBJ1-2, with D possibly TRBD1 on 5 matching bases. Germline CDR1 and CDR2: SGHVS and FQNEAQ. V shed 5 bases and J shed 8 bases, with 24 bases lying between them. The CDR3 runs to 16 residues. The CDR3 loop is CASSVVVAGNGDGYTF. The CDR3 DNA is TGTGCCAGCAGCGTTGTTGTTGCAGGGAACGGTGACGGCTACACCTTC.

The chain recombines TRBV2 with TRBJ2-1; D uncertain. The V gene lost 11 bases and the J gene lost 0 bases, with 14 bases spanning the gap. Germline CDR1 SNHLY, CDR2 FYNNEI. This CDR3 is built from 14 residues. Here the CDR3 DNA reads TGTGCCGGCCAGTGGAGCAGCTCCTACAATGAGCAGTTCTTC. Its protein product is CAGQWSSSYNEQFF. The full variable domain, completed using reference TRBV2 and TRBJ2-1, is EPEVTQTPSHQVTQMGQEVILRCVPISNHLYFYWYRQILGQKVEFLVSFYNNEISEKSEIFDDQFSVERPDGSNFTLKIRSTKLEDSAMYFCAGQWSSSYNEQFFGPGTRLTVL.

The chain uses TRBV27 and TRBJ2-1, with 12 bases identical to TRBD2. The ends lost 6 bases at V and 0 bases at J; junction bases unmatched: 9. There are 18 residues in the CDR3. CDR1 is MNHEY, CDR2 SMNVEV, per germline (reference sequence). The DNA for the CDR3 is TGTGCCAGCAGCCTCGGGACTAGCGGGCACAACTCCTACAATGAGCAGTTCTTC. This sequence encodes CASSLGTSGHNSYNEQFF.

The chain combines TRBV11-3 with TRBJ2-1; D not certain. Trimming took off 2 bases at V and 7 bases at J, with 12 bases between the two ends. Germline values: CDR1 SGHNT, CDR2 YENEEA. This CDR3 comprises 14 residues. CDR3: CASSLTAVGNEQFF. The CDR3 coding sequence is TGTGCCAGCAGCTTAACTGCGGTTGGTAATGAGCAGTTCTTC.

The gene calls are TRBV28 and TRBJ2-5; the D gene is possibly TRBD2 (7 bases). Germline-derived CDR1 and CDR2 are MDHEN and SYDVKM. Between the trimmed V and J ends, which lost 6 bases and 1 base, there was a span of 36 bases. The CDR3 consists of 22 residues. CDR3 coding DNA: TGTGCCAGCAGCCCGACCCCCGCGGGGGCTGCGGTTAAATACTCAAGCCAAGAGACCCAGTACTTC. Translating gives CASSPTPAGAAVKYSSQETQYF.

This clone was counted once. CDR3 DNA sequence: TGTGCCAGCAGTTTGGGAGGTAGTGAGACTGAAGCTTTCTTT. Protein: CASSLGGSETEAFF. The chain couples TRBV27 to TRBJ1-1, with D hard to call. Germline V lookup: CDR1 MNHEY, CDR2 SMNVEV (reference sequence). The CDR3 runs 14 residues. Trimming pared 3 bases from V and 5 bases from J, leaving 13 bases between.

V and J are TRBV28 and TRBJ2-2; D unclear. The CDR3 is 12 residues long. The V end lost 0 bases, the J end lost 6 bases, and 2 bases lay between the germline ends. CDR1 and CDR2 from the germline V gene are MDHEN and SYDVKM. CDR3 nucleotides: TGTGCCAGCAGTTTATGGGCCGGGGAGCTGTTTTTT. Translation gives CASSLWAGELFF. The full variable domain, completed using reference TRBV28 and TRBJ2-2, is DVKVTQSSRYLVKRTGEKVFLECVQDMDHENMFWYRQDPGLGLRLIYFSYDVKMKEKGDIPEGYSVSREKKERFSLILESASTNQTSMYLCASSLWAGELFFGEGSRLTVL.

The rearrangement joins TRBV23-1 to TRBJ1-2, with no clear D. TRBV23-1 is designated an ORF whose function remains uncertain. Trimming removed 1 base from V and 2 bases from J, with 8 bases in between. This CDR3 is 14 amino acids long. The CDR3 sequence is CASSQLLRNYGYTF. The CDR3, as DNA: TGCGCCAGCAGTCAATTGCTCAGAAACTATGGCTACACCTTC.

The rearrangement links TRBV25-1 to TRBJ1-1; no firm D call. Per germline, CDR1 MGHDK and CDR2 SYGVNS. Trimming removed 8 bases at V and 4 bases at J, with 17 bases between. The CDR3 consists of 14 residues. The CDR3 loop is CASEPTAGVTEAFF. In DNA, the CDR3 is TGTGCCAGCGAGCCAACCGCGGGTGTCACTGAAGCTTTCTTT.

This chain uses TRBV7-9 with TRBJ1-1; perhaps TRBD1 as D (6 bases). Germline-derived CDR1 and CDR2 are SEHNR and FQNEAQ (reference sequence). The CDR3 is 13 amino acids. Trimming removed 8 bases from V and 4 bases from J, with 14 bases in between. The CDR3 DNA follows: TGTGCCAGCCGTAGAGGGGGGGCCACTGAAGCTTTCTTT. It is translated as CASRRGGATEAFF.

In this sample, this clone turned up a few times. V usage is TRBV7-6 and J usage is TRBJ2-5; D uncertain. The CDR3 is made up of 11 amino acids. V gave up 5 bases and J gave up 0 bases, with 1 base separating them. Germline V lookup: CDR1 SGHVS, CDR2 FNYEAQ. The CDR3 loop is CASSDQETQYF. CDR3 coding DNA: TGTGCCAGCAGCGACCAAGAGACCCAGTACTTC.

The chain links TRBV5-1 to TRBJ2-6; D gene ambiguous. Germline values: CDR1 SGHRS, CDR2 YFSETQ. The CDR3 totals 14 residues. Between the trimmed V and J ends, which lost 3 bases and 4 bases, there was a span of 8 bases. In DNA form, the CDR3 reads TGCGCCAGCAGCTCCATTATGGGGGCCAACGTCCTGACTTTC. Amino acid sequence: CASSSIMGANVLTF. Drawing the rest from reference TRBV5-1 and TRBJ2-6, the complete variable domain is KAGVTQTPRYLIKTRGQQVTLSCSPISGHRSVSWYQQTPGQGLQFLFEYFSETQRNKGNFPGRFSGRQFSNSRSEMNVSTLELGDSALYLCASSSIMGANVLTFGAGSRLTVL.

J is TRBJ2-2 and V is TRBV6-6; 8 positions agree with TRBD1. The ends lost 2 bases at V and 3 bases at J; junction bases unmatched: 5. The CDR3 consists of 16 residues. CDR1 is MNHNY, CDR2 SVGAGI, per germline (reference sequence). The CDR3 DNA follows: TGTGCCAGCAGTTACGGGCAGGGGGCCCACACCGGGGAGCTGTTTTTT. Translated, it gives CASSYGQGAHTGELFF.

The CDR3 protein is CASSDQFTATGLHQPQHF. The CDR3 coding sequence is TGTGCCAGCAGTGATCAATTTACGGCGACAGGGCTTCATCAGCCCCAGCATTTT. The chain couples TRBV2 to TRBJ1-5; 7 positions agree with TRBD1. The CDR3 is made up of 18 amino acids. Germline CDR1 is SNHLY and CDR2 is FYNNEI. Trimming at V came to 3 bases and at J to 5 bases, leaving 16 bases not matched to a gene.

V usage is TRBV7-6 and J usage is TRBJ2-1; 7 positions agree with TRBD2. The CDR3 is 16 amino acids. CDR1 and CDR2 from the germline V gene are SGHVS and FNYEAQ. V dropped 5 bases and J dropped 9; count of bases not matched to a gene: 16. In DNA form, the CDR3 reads TGTGCCAGCAGCCGAAATGTTCGGGAGGCGGGAAGTGAGCAGTTCTTC. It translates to CASSRNVREAGSEQFF.

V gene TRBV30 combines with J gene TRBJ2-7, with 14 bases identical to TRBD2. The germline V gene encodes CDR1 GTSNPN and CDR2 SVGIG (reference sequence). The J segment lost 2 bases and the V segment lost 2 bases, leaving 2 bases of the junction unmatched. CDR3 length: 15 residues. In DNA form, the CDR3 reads TGTGCCTGGAGTACGGGACTAGCGGGGGCCTACGAGCAGTACTTC. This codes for CAWSTGLAGAYEQYF.

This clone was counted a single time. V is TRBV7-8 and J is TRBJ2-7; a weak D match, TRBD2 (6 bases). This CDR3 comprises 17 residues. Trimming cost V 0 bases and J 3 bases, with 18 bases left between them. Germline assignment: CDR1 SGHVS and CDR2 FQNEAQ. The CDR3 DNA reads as TGTGCCAGCAGCTTAGCCCCGGAGGGGCGGGCGGGCTACGAGCAGTACTTC. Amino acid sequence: CASSLAPEGRAGYEQYF.

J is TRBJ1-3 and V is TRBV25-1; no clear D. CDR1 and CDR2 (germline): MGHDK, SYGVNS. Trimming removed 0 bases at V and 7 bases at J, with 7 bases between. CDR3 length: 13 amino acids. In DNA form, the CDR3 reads TGTGCCAGCAGTGAATATTTAGGGAACACCATATATTTT. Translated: CASSEYLGNTIYF.

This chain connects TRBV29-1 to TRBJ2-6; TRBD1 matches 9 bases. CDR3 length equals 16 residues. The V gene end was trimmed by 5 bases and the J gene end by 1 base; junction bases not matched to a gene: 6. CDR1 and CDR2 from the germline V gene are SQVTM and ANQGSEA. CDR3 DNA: TGCAGCGTTTGTCCCGGGACAGGGTCTGGGGCCAACGTCCTGACTTTC. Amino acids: CSVCPGTGSGANVLTF.

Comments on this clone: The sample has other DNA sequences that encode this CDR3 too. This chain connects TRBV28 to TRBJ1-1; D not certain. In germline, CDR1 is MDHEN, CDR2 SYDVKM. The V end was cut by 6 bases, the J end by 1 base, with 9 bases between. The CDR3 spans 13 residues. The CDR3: CASSPPENTEAFF. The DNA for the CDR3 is TGTGCCAGCAGCCCACCAGAGAACACTGAAGCTTTCTTT.

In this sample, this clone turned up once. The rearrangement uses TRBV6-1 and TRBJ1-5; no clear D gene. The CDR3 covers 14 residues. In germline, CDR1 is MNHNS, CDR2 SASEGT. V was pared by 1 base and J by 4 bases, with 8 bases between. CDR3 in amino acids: CASSEEQINQPQHF. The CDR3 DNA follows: TGTGCCAGCAGTGAAGAACAGATTAATCAGCCCCAGCATTTT.